The subject of this entry is one TCR beta chain. In the authors' methods: Estimation of nucleated cell counts was performed using reference gene primer amplification. TCRdb keeps only in-frame clones here, not all; method: immunoSEQ multiplex PCR. V and J calls and clone size come straight from that table; D and trimming were deduced from the DNA. This sample has over 80,000 clones, with approximately 89% found just once. J was trimmed by 5 bases and V by 2 bases; bases with no gene match: 4. The germline V gene encodes CDR1 SGHDN and CDR2 FVKESK. This CDR3 contains 15 residues. The data were obtained in a study of blood T cell repertoires in COVID-19. Study at large: Italy, Spain and the United States were the sources of the convalescent and acute COVID-19 samples. In each case, the material was cDNA or gDNA derived from T cells, B-cell-depleted T cells, or PBMCs.

This sequence joins TRBV14 and TRBJ1-5; TRBD1 agrees at 9 bases. The sample comprised peripheral blood. The receptor was isolated from a human donor in a cohort sampled during active COVID-19. Here the CDR3 reads CASSQRDRAHQPQHF. In nucleotides, the CDR3 is TGTGCCAGCAGCCAAAGGGACAGGGCGCATCAGCCCCAGCATTTT. The full variable domain, its missing parts supplied by reference TRBV14 and TRBJ1-5, is EAGVTQFPSHSVIEKGQTVTLRCDPISGHDNLYWYRRVMGKEIKFLLHFVKESKQDESGMPNNRFLAERTGGTYSTLKVQPAELEDSGVYFCASSQRDRAHQPQHFGDGTRLSIL.